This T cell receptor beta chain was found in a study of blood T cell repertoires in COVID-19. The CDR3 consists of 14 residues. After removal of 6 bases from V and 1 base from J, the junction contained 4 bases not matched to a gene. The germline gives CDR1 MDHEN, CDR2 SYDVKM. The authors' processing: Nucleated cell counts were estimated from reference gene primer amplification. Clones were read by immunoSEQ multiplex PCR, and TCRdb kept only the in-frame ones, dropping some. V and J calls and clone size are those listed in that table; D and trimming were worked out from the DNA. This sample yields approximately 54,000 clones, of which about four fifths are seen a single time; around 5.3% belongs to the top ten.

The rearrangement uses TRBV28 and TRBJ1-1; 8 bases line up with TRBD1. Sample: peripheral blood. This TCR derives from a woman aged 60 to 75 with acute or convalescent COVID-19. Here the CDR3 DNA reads TGTGCCAGCAGCTCAGGACAGGGGAACACTGAAGCTTTCTTT. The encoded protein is CASSSGQGNTEAFF.